This T cell receptor beta chain came from a study of blood T cell repertoires in COVID-19. Across the whole study: The United States, Italy and Spain supplied acute and convalescent COVID-19 samples. PBMCs, B-cell-depleted T cells, or T cells were the source of the cDNA or gDNA that made up the material.

The data were produced by immunoSEQ multiplex PCR, yet TCRdb's version contains in-frame clones alone and is incomplete. The sample contains 200,000 to 250,000 clones, 82% of which appear only once. Deletions cut 4 bases from V and 6 bases from J, with 18 bases between. Germline-derived CDR1 and CDR2 are MNHEY and SMNVEV (reference sequence). The CDR3 is 16 amino acids. The sequence derives from a woman older than 75 with COVID-19, enrolled during active disease. J is TRBJ2-2 and V is TRBV27; D unclear. Sample: peripheral blood. The CDR3 reads CASSYAPFTRSGELFF. In DNA form, the CDR3 reads TGTGCCAGCAGTTATGCCCCGTTTACTCGTTCCGGGGAGCTGTTTTTT.